The 15 T cell receptor beta chains in this list originate from one sample, sequenced in a study of Ad26.COV2.S vaccination and SARS-CoV-2 variants. Assay: immunoSEQ multiplex PCR; the TCRdb copy retains only in-frame clones and omits some. Of 440,000 or so clones in the sample, 80% to 90% were seen once. Treatment indicated: roughly 20 received Ad26.COV2.S at low or high dose, single or two shots; roughly five received placebo; per-sample allocation not given. It was on day 63 after the first vaccine or placebo injection that samples were taken. Sample: peripheral blood, taken in a trial of Ad26.COV2.S vaccine versus placebo. Source of these receptors: a person aged 18 to 65 who received the Ad26.COV2.S COVID-19 vaccine or a placebo.

This chain joins TRBV6-5 and TRBJ2-1; D unclear. CDR3 size: 13 residues. V lost 4 bases to trimming and J lost 9 bases, with 13 bases between them. Germline V CDR1 and CDR2: MNHEY, SVGAGI. This CDR3 is CASSSLDETEQFF. The CDR3 DNA reads TGTGCCAGCAGTTCGCTCGATGAAACTGAGCAGTTCTTC.

The chain couples TRBV18 to TRBJ2-5; D is unclear. The CDR3 consists of 13 residues. Germline CDR1 reads KGHSH; CDR2 reads LQKENI. The V and J ends lost 0 bases and 4 bases respectively, with 6 bases between them. The CDR3 nucleotides read TGTGCCAGCTCACCACCGTGGGGAGAGACCCAGTACTTC. This gives the protein CASSPPWGETQYF. The variable domain in full, completed from reference TRBV18 and TRBJ2-5, reads NAGVMQNPRHLVRRRGQEARLRCSPMKGHSHVYWYRQLPEEGLKFMVYLQKENIIDESGMPKERFSAEFPKEGPSILRIQQVVRGDSAAYFCASSPPWGETQYFGPGTRLLVL.

Of note for this clone: No DNA is shown, since the ends of the CDR3 on it are uncertain; the CDR3 is the one TCRdb lists. V is TRBV28 and J is TRBJ1-5; the table calls TRBD1, which could not be checked here. Inclusive of both ends, the CDR3 amounts to 15 amino acids. Germline-derived CDR1 and CDR2 are MDHEN and SYDVKM. Here the CDR3 reads CASSFFGQGNQPQHF.

This rearrangement joins TRBV7-6 to TRBJ2-6; D may be TRBD2 (5 bases). Trimming removed 5 bases from V and 2 bases from J, with 13 bases in between. Per the germline V gene, CDR1 is SGHVS and CDR2 is FNYEAQ. This CDR3 has 16 amino acids. CDR3 coding DNA: TGTGCCAGCAGCCCCCAGAGGGTTGCTGGGGCCAACGTCCTGACTTTC. This codes for CASSPQRVAGANVLTF. The whole variable domain, filled in from reference TRBV7-6 and TRBJ2-6, reads GAGVSQSPRYKVTKRGQDVALRCDPISGHVSLYWYRQALGQGPEFLTYFNYEAQQDKSGLPNDRFSAERPEGSISTLTIQRTEQRDSAMYRCASSPQRVAGANVLTFGAGSRLTVL.

The genes are TRBV18 and TRBJ1-2; no clear D. This CDR3 spans 16 amino acids. Trimming removed 2 bases at V and 5 bases at J, with 18 bases between. The germline gives CDR1 KGHSH, CDR2 LQKENI. Here the CDR3 reads CASSPGGPDFWYGYTF. The CDR3 DNA sequence: TGTGCCAGCTCACCAGGTGGCCCGGACTTTTGGTATGGCTACACCTTC.

With respect to this clone: Other DNA sequences in this specimen translate into the identical CDR3. As DNA, the CDR3 is TGTGCCAGCAGTTACAAAGTGAACACTGAAGCTTTCTTT. Translating it yields CASSYKVNTEAFF. This chain connects TRBV6-5 to TRBJ1-1; D call uncertain. Trimming shortened V by 2 bases and J by 0 bases, and 4 bases separated the two germline ends. The germline V gene has CDR1 MNHEY and CDR2 SVGAGI. The CDR3 is 13 amino acids.

This rearrangement joins TRBV19 to TRBJ1-1; perhaps TRBD1 as D (5 bases). This CDR3 region has 15 residues. Trimming left V 4 bases short and J 6 bases short, with 18 bases between. The V gene's germline CDR1 is LNHDA and CDR2 SQIVND (reference sequence). The chain's CDR3 is CASSRGLARRAEAFF. DNA of the CDR3: TGTGCCAGTAGTAGGGGACTCGCCCGGCGGGCTGAAGCTTTCTTT.

The chain uses TRBV7-3 and TRBJ2-3, with D perhaps TRBD1 or TRBD2 (5 bases each). Trimming shortened V by 0 bases and J by 5 bases, and 15 bases separated the two germline ends. This CDR3 has 16 residues. Germline loops: CDR1 SGHTA, CDR2 FQGTGA. This CDR3 reads CASSLTKRERGDTQYF. DNA for the CDR3: TGTGCCAGCAGCTTAACCAAAAGGGAGAGGGGAGATACGCAGTATTTT.

V gene TRBV2 combines with J gene TRBJ1-6; D gene uncertain. There are 15 residues in the CDR3. In germline, CDR1 is SNHLY, CDR2 FYNNEI. With 1 base removed from V and 9 bases from J, the gap between germline ends came to 13 bases. This chain's CDR3 is CASSEEQLSVSPLHF. CDR3 sequence (DNA): TGTGCCAGCAGTGAAGAGCAGCTGTCAGTTTCACCCCTCCACTTT.

This sequence joins TRBV5-8 and TRBJ1-2; D remains unclear. V lost 7 bases, J lost 0 bases, and 7 bases lay in between. Germline V gene sequence: CDR1 SGHTS, CDR2 YDEGEE. CDR3 length equals 12 residues. As DNA, the CDR3 is TGTGCCAGCCGGCTAACTAACTATGGCTACACCTTC. Translated: CASRLTNYGYTF.

V gene TRBV19 combines with J gene TRBJ1-4; 7 bases are a match to TRBD1. Germline trimming cut 4 bases from V and 9 bases from J; bases unmatched to any gene: 5. This CDR3 comprises 13 residues. Germline V gene lookup returns CDR1 LNHDA and CDR2 SQIVND (reference sequence). The CDR3 is CASSTVTGQKLFF. As DNA, the CDR3 is TGTGCCAGTAGTACCGTGACAGGGCAAAAACTGTTTTTT.

This sequence joins TRBV5-1 and TRBJ2-2; D gene ambiguous. Germline V gene lookup returns CDR1 SGHRS and CDR2 YFSETQ. CDR3 length: 14 amino acids. Trimming shortened V by 6 bases and J by 1 base, and 10 bases separated the two germline ends. The CDR3, as DNA: TGCGCCAGCAAGACGGTATTGAACACCGGGGAGCTGTTTTTT. Protein sequence: CASKTVLNTGELFF.

This clone has a single count. The chain recombines TRBV6-2 or TRBV6-3 with TRBJ1-1, with 11 nucleotides matching TRBD1. Germline loops: CDR1 MNHEY, CDR2 SVGEGT. This CDR3 contains 16 residues. The J segment lost 2 bases and the V segment lost 1 base, leaving 3 bases of the junction unmatched. Written as DNA, the CDR3 is TGTGCCAGCAGTTACTTGGACAGGGGGCGTAACACTGAAGCTTTCTTT. Amino acid sequence: CASSYLDRGRNTEAFF.

The gene calls are TRBV27 and TRBJ2-2, with 7 bases matching TRBD2. Germline-derived CDR1 and CDR2 are MNHEY and SMNVEV (reference sequence). This CDR3 comprises 16 residues. J was trimmed by 5 bases and V by 6 bases; bases with no gene match: 12. CDR3 in DNA: TGTGCCAGCAGAAGGGTAGCGGGCCTTTTGACCGGGGAGCTGTTTTTT. It encodes CASRRVAGLLTGELFF.

The rearrangement uses TRBV5-1 and TRBJ2-1; TRBD2 agrees at 9 bases. V lost 0 bases, J lost 0 bases, and 7 bases stayed unmatched. Germline-derived CDR1 and CDR2 are SGHRS and YFSETQ. The CDR3 is 18 residues long. The CDR3 is CASSLGLAGASSYNEQFF. The CDR3 DNA is TGCGCCAGCAGCTTGGGTTTAGCGGGAGCGAGCTCCTACAATGAGCAGTTCTTC.